This record covers a single T cell receptor (beta chain). Its cognate antigen is unknown. Here immunoSEQ multiplex PCR was the method, and the copy in TCRdb shows in-frame clones only, minus some. The sample lists more than 2,000,000 clones, approximately 95% occurring once. This sample is drawn from a study of shared clonotypes between healthy human individuals. At the level of the study: Used for every donor were three CD4 naive, three CD4 memory, two CD8 naive and one CD8 memory plate. The study's findings and limits: Only blood samples were collected, and tissue repertoires likely differ. The genetic and exposure-history diversity represented was limited by few donors.

V dropped 6 bases and J dropped 0 bases, with 6 bases sitting between them. CDR3 length equals 13 residues. CDR1 is MNHNS and CDR2 is SASEGT in the germline V gene. CD45RA+ naive and CD45RA-negative memory subsets were separated from CD4+ cells. This sequence joins TRBV6-1 and TRBJ1-3; D gene ambiguous. This TCR derives from a man between 18 and 29 years old in good health. Some clones in this sample may be carry-over from other donors' samples. Specimen: naive CD4+ T cells from PBMCs. Stated subset: CD45RA+ positively selected. The CDR3: CASSANSGNTIYF. The CDR3 nucleotides are TGTGCCAGCAGCGCCAACTCTGGAAACACCATATATTTT.